The rows below give T cell receptor beta chains drawn from one sample of a study of blood T cell repertoires in COVID-19. Libraries were prepared by immunoSEQ multiplex PCR; TCRdb keeps only in-frame clonotypes and omits some of them. The table shows some 6,400 clones, with roughly 88% occurring only once. The material sequenced was peripheral blood. All receptors come from a human donor with active COVID-19. The donor label of this sample is uncertain. The CDR3 runs from the conserved cysteine through the conserved F or W. D genes are given only for firm matches. Clone size is given for some rows only: seen once, a few or many times, or a class if the clone is expanded.

>TRBV29-1|TRBJ1-1|TRBD1|.
CSADRGGNTEAFF
TGCAGCGCAGACAGGGGGGGGAACACTGAAGCTTTCTTT
>TRBV7-6|TRBJ2-5|.|few
CASSPNGRETQYF
TGTGCCAGCAGCCCCAATGGCAGGGAGACCCAGTACTTC
>TRBV6-1|TRBJ1-1|.|.
CASSDRTEAFF
TGTGCCAGCAGTGATCGGACTGAAGCTTTCTTT
>TRBV24-1|TRBJ1-5|.|once
CATSDASGDFRQPQHF
TGTGCCACCAGTGATGCCTCAGGGGATTTTAGACAGCCCCAGCATTTT
>TRBV5-5|TRBJ1-2|TRBD1|.
CASSLVLGGQGARYGYTF
TGTGCCAGCAGCCTTGTCTTGGGGGGACAGGGGGCTCGGTATGGCTACACCTTC
>TRBV3-1/TRBV3-2|TRBJ1-1|.|.
CASSQQSPFRRNTEAFF
TGTGCCAGCAGCCAGCAATCCCCTTTTAGGAGGAACACTGAAGCTTTCTTT
>TRBV10-1|TRBJ1-1|.|once
CASSESRGNTEAFF
TGCGCCAGCAGTGAGTCACGGGGGAACACTGAAGCTTTCTTT
>TRBV7-2|TRBJ1-4|.|.
CASSLGRVKLFF
TGTGCCAGCAGCTTAGGTCGCGTAAAACTGTTTTTT
>TRBV29-1|TRBJ2-5|.|once
CSVAGEETQYF
TGCAGCGTTGCAGGGGAGGAGACCCAGTACTTC
>TRBV28|TRBJ2-1|TRBD2|few
CASSLPSGDNEQFF
TGTGCCAGCAGTTTGCCTAGCGGGGACAATGAGCAGTTCTTC
>TRBV19|TRBJ2-2|.|.
CASSFNINTGELFF
TGTGCCAGTAGTTTTAACATCAACACCGGGGAGCTGTTTTTT
>TRBV9|TRBJ2-1|TRBD2|.
CASSPTSGRRRVYNEQFF
TGTGCCAGCAGCCCCACTAGCGGAAGGAGGAGGGTTTACAATGAGCAGTTCTTC
>TRBV19|TRBJ2-2|.|.
CASSIRGGELFF
TGTGCCAGTAGTATCCGGGGAGGGGAGCTGTTTTTT
>TRBV29-1|TRBJ1-1|.|.
CSVERAGENTEAFF
TGCAGCGTTGAACGGGCAGGGGAAAACACTGAAGCTTTCTTT
>TRBV30|TRBJ1-2|.|.
CAWSVGQGSYGYTF
TGTGCCTGGAGTGTGGGGCAGGGGTCCTATGGCTACACCTTC
>TRBV4-1|TRBJ2-5|TRBD2|.
CASSQRASDGYGGGAGGETQYF
TGCGCCAGCAGCCAACGGGCCTCTGACGGCTATGGCGGGGGGGCCGGGGGAGAGACCCAGTACTTC
>TRBV7-8|TRBJ1-1|.|.
CASSLGQGSTEAFF
TGTGCCAGCAGCTTAGGGCAGGGGTCCACTGAAGCTTTCTTT
>TRBV19|TRBJ2-1|.|.
CASTKPPGNEQFF
TGTGCCAGTACCAAACCCCCAGGCAATGAGCAGTTCTTC
>TRBV30|TRBJ1-2|.|.
CAWSVPTGSSYGYTF
TGTGCCTGGAGTGTACCTACAGGGAGCTCCTATGGCTACACCTTC
>TRBV11-2|TRBJ2-3|TRBD1|.
CASSLSRGLADTQYF
TGTGCCAGCAGCTTATCGAGGGGGCTCGCAGATACGCAGTATTTT
>TRBV24-1|TRBJ1-2|.|.
CATSDLGGRQGCHHYGYTF
TGTGCCACCAGTGATTTAGGGGGACGGCAGGGGTGTCACCACTATGGCTACACCTTC
>TRBV6-2/TRBV6-3|TRBJ1-4|TRBD1|.
CASSYSIRDRVRTTNEKLFF
TGTGCCAGCAGTTACTCGATTCGGGACAGGGTGCGAACAACTAATGAAAAACTGTTTTTT
>TRBV19|TRBJ1-5|TRBD1|few
CASSTYGTGNSNQPQHF
TGTGCCAGTAGTACATACGGGACAGGGAATAGCAATCAGCCCCAGCATTTT
>TRBV27|TRBJ1-2|.|few
CASSLSLDSYGYTF
TGTGCCAGCAGTTTATCTCTCGATAGTTATGGCTACACCTTC
>TRBV6-5|TRBJ2-1|TRBD2|.
CASGRLAGTSEQFF
TGTGCCAGCGGCAGACTAGCGGGAACTAGTGAGCAGTTCTTC
>TRBV2|TRBJ2-6|TRBD1|.
CASRKGTGLGGANVLTF
TGTGCCAGCAGAAAGGGGACAGGGCTTGGAGGGGCCAACGTCCTGACTTTC
>TRBV5-1|TRBJ2-3|.|.
CASSEGRGTDTQYF
TGCGCCAGCAGCGAGGGCCGAGGCACAGATACGCAGTATTTT
>TRBV6-5|TRBJ2-7|TRBD1|.
CASSSGTGVYEQYF
TGTGCCAGCAGTTCCGGGACAGGGGTCTACGAGCAGTACTTC
>TRBV28|TRBJ1-5|.|.
CASSLPESNQPQHF
TGTGCCAGCAGTTTACCTGAGAGCAATCAGCCCCAGCATTTT
>TRBV5-1|TRBJ2-7|.|.
CASSLDRARVDEQYF
TGCGCCAGCAGCTTGGATCGCGCCAGGGTAGACGAGCAGTACTTC
>TRBV29-1|TRBJ1-1|TRBD1|.
CSVRGGQGNTEAFF
TGCAGCGTCCGCGGGGGACAGGGAAATACTGAAGCTTTCTTT
>TRBV19|TRBJ1-1|.|.
CASIVPGQAAPEAFF
TGTGCCAGTATAGTACCTGGTCAGGCAGCCCCTGAAGCTTTCTTT
>TRBV5-1|TRBJ2-7|.|.
CASSRDSVYEQYF
TGCGCCAGCAGCAGAGACTCGGTCTACGAGCAGTACTTC
>TRBV7-2|TRBJ2-6|TRBD2|.
CASSRLAGASGANVLTF
TGTGCCAGCAGCAGACTAGCGGGGGCCTCTGGGGCCAACGTCCTGACTTTC
>TRBV10-1|TRBJ2-5|.|.
CASSARDGKETQYF
TGCGCCAGCAGTGCTAGAGACGGAAAAGAGACCCAGTACTTC
>TRBV19|TRBJ1-5|.|.
CASSTPGGRGHSNQPQHF
TGTGCCAGTAGTACCCCTGGCGGGAGGGGACATAGCAATCAGCCCCAGCATTTT
>TRBV5-4|TRBJ2-7|.|.
CASSLAAGAAYEQYF
TGTGCCAGCAGCTTGGCGGCAGGGGCGGCCTACGAGCAGTACTTC
>TRBV13|TRBJ2-7|TRBD1|.
CASSLGAGGPYEQYF
TGTGCCAGCAGCTTAGGGGCAGGGGGACCCTACGAGCAGTACTTC
>TRBV28|TRBJ2-5|TRBD2|.
CASSLPSGVQETQYF
TGTGCCAGCAGTTTGCCTAGCGGGGTCCAAGAGACCCAGTACTTC
>TRBV7-8|TRBJ2-1|TRBD2|.
CASSRGWREYEQFF
TGTGCCAGCAGTCGGGGCTGGCGGGAGTATGAGCAGTTCTTC
>TRBV28|TRBJ1-1|.|.
CASRQKGVPNTEAFF
TGTGCCAGCAGACAAAAGGGGGTACCGAACACTGAAGCTTTCTTT
>TRBV7-6|TRBJ2-5|.|.
CASSFIGGATWTQYF
TGTGCCAGCAGCTTTATCGGGGGTGCCACATGGACCCAGTACTTC
>TRBV11-2|TRBJ1-4|.|.
CASSPEGVGKLFF
TGTGCCAGCAGCCCAGAAGGGGTGGGGAAACTGTTTTTT
>TRBV6-4|TRBJ2-3|TRBD1|.
CASRRTGGLSTDTQYF
TGTGCCAGCAGGAGGACAGGGGGCCTTTCCACAGATACGCAGTATTTT
>TRBV7-9|TRBJ2-7|TRBD2|.
CASSLRGGYRSRVGEQYF
TGTGCCAGCAGCTTACGGGGGGGTTATCGGTCACGCGTGGGCGAGCAGTACTTC
>TRBV4-2|TRBJ1-2|.|.
CASSQEGVGYTF
TGTGCCAGCAGCCAAGAAGGGGTGGGCTACACCTTC
>TRBV14|TRBJ1-5|.|.
CASSRSNLDNQPQHF
TGTGCCAGCAGCCGCTCTAACCTTGACAATCAGCCCCAGCATTTT
>TRBV18|TRBJ1-1|TRBD1|.
CASSPLGQGTEAFF
TGTGCCAGCTCACCCCTAGGACAGGGAACTGAAGCTTTCTTT
>TRBV15|TRBJ2-1|TRBD2|.
CATSKLAGDYNEQFF
TGTGCCACCAGCAAACTAGCGGGAGATTACAATGAGCAGTTCTTC
>TRBV10-1|TRBJ1-5|.|few
CASTGQYSNQPQHF
TGCGCCAGCACAGGACAGTATAGCAATCAGCCCCAGCATTTT
>TRBV2|TRBJ1-2|TRBD1|.
CASSLKQGTNYGYTF
TGTGCCAGCAGCCTGAAACAGGGGACTAACTATGGCTACACCTTC
>TRBV7-8|TRBJ1-5|.|few
CASSYQGYSNQPQHF
TGTGCCAGCAGCTACCAGGGATATAGCAATCAGCCCCAGCATTTT
>TRBV20-1|TRBJ2-2|TRBD2|.
CSASPLAGDHSNTGELFF
TGCAGTGCTAGTCCGCTAGCGGGAGACCACTCGAACACCGGGGAGCTGTTTTTT
>TRBV6-5|TRBJ2-2|.|.
CASQTVPTGELFF
TGTGCCAGCCAGACAGTCCCCACCGGGGAGCTGTTTTTT
>TRBV7-9|TRBJ2-3|.|.
CASSLGTPGMDTQYF
TGTGCCAGCAGCTTAGGTACCCCGGGGATGGATACGCAGTATTTT
>TRBV5-8|TRBJ2-7|TRBD1|.
CASCHRDRISYEQYF
TGTGCCAGCTGCCACCGGGACAGGATTTCCTACGAGCAGTACTTC